This T cell receptor beta chain was sequenced in a study of shared clonotypes between healthy human individuals. Method: immunoSEQ multiplex PCR; TCRdb's copy keeps in-frame clones and lacks some. The repertoire holds around 2.1 million clones, with about 93% as singletons. CD45RO-negative cells were positively selected for CCR7, leaving out terminally differentiated effector memory CD45RA+ cells. Concerning this clone: Its antigen is not known.

The study, taken as a whole, reports: Compared with memory subsets, naive subsets generally had larger estimated richness.

V shed 3 bases and J shed 0 bases, with 15 bases lying between them. This CDR3 spans 16 amino acids. Per germline, CDR1 MNHEY and CDR2 SMNVEV (reference sequence). The genes are TRBV27 and TRBJ2-7, with a weak D call TRBD1 (5 bases). This clonotype originated in a man in his late teens or twenties in good health. Some clones in this sample may be carry-over from other donors' samples. Source material: naive CD8+ T cells from PBMCs. The chain's CDR3 is CASSLGWGLSSYEQYF. DNA for the CDR3: TGTGCCAGCAGTTTGGGCTGGGGCCTCAGCTCCTACGAGCAGTACTTC.